This entry features one T cell receptor beta chain sequence. Its target is not known. TCRdb used MiXCR to reprocess the 5' RACE reads, holding one entry per CDR3 protein. Of about 340,000 distinct CDR3 sequences listed, roughly 15% were seen once; the top ten hold roughly 0.99%. This specimen comes from a study of CD8 T cells in ankylosing spondylitis. Overall study results and limits: Earlier authors reported some of these motif variants in reactive arthritis synovial fluid and blood. Ankylosing spondylitis blood seemed to carry a telltale TCR beta motif made of fewer than 10 highly homologous variants.

Germline loops: CDR1 DFQATT, CDR2 SNEGSKA (reference sequence). V lost 8 bases to trimming and J lost 5 bases, with 17 bases between them. The CDR3 has 13 residues. The clonotype originates from a male donor with ankylosing spondylitis or in good health (not recorded which). Material: blood, either unsorted or a sorted T cell fraction (not recorded which). This rearrangement joins TRBV20-1 to TRBJ2-3; a weak D match, TRBD2 (5 bases). CDR3 nucleotides: TGCAGTTTTTCCCGGGATTGGGGAGATACGCAGTATTTT. It yields the protein CSFSRDWGDTQYF.